A selection of T cell receptor beta chains follows, all from one sample in a study of blood T cell repertoires in COVID-19. Using immunoSEQ multiplex PCR, the repertoire was profiled, and TCRdb retains in-frame clones only, with some absent. The sample holds about 180,000 clones; more than 80% are singletons and the top ten take approximately 7.1%. Material for sequencing was peripheral blood. The receptor source for this set is a human donor in a cohort sampled during active COVID-19. CDR3s include the opening cysteine and the closing phenylalanine or tryptophan. D genes are given only for firm matches. A clone size is listed for some rows: how often the clone was seen (once, few, many), or a class if it is expanded.

clone_size	d_call	j_call	v_call	cdr3_aa	cdr3_nt
.	TRBD2	TRBJ2-1	TRBV5-1	CASSSRVGGGVENNEQFF	TGCGCCAGCAGCTCCCGGGTTGGCGGGGGGGTTGAGAACAATGAGCAGTTCTTC
.	TRBD2	TRBJ2-1	TRBV7-8	CASRRLAGGEMTYNEQFF	TGTGCCAGCAGGAGACTAGCGGGGGGCGAAATGACCTACAATGAGCAGTTCTTC
.	.	TRBJ2-3	TRBV27	CASRTRGVQGDTQYF	TGTGCCAGCAGGACCCGCGGGGTTCAAGGAGATACGCAGTATTTT
.	.	TRBJ1-6	TRBV9	CASSPGTPTRKPNSPLHF	TGTGCCAGCAGCCCCGGGACACCTACCCGAAAACCAAATTCACCCCTCCACTTT
.	TRBD1	TRBJ2-6	TRBV23-1	CASRPRRDRGGLQTNVLTF	TGCGCCAGCAGGCCCAGGAGGGACAGGGGGGGGCTCCAAACCAACGTCCTGACTTTC
.	TRBD2	TRBJ2-7	TRBV3-1/TRBV3-2	CASSLWTGTSVSEQYF	TGTGCCAGCAGCCTCTGGACCGGGACTAGCGTATCCGAGCAGTACTTC
once	TRBD1	TRBJ2-1	TRBV18	CASSDRVTNNEQFF	TGTGCCAGCTCAGACAGGGTTACGAACAATGAGCAGTTCTTC
.	.	TRBJ1-2	TRBV7-9	CASSLGRQVLYGYTF	TGTGCCAGCAGCTTAGGACGACAGGTACTCTATGGCTACACCTTC
.	.	TRBJ1-2	TRBV5-1	CASSLRPRIYYGYTF	TGCGCCAGCAGCTTGAGGCCCAGGATATACTATGGCTACACCTTC
few	.	TRBJ1-1	TRBV28	CASSPLTTSGNTEAFF	TGTGCCAGCAGTCCTCTCACAACCTCGGGGAACACTGAAGCTTTCTTT
.	.	TRBJ1-1	TRBV27	CASSLGGSTEAFF	TGTGCCAGCAGTTTGGGGGGATCCACTGAAGCTTTCTTT
.	TRBD1	TRBJ2-7	TRBV12-3/TRBV12-4	CASGDSSPYEQYF	TGTGCCTCAGGGGACAGCTCCCCCTACGAGCAGTACTTC
.	TRBD2	TRBJ2-1	TRBV6-5	CASSPLRGGYNEQFF	TGTGCCAGCAGTCCACTCCGGGGGGGCTACAATGAGCAGTTCTTC
.	.	TRBJ2-1	TRBV7-6	CASSSSAQPYNEQFF	TGTGCCAGCAGCTCATCGGCACAGCCCTACAATGAGCAGTTCTTC
.	.	TRBJ2-1	TRBV30	CAWSVQLSPRSEQFF	TGTGCCTGGAGTGTACAATTAAGCCCCCGGAGTGAGCAGTTCTTC
.	TRBD1	TRBJ2-2	TRBV5-1	CASSAGQGAGTGELFF	TGCGCCAGCAGCGCCGGACAGGGGGCGGGCACCGGGGAGCTGTTTTTT
.	.	TRBJ2-7	TRBV30	CAWSVDRIPAYEQYF	TGTGCCTGGAGTGTTGACAGAATCCCGGCCTACGAGCAGTACTTC
.	.	TRBJ2-5	TRBV5-4	CASSQAGLLQETQYF	TGTGCCAGCAGTCAGGCGGGTTTACTCCAGGAGACCCAGTACTTC
.	TRBD1	TRBJ1-1	TRBV5-6	CASSFRGANTEAFF	TGTGCCAGCAGCTTCAGGGGGGCGAACACTGAAGCTTTCTTT
.	.	TRBJ2-7	TRBV29-1	CSVRPGVYEQYF	TGCAGCGTTCGGCCGGGGGTTTACGAGCAGTACTTC
.	.	TRBJ1-4	TRBV19	CASNEDTTNEKLFF	TGTGCCAGTAACGAGGACACTACTAATGAAAAACTGTTTTTT
few	.	TRBJ2-1	TRBV12-3/TRBV12-4	CASSQALVQFF	TGTGCCAGCAGCCAAGCGCTCGTGCAGTTCTTC
few	.	TRBJ1-2	TRBV19	CASTPLVEDYGYTF	TGTGCCAGTACCCCCCTCGTGGAGGACTATGGCTACACCTTC
.	TRBD1	TRBJ1-1	TRBV9	CASSATRQGNTEAFF	TGTGCCAGCAGCGCGACCCGACAGGGTAACACTGAAGCTTTCTTT
few	.	TRBJ1-6	TRBV4-1	CASSQEGSWGVNNSPLHF	TGCGCCAGCAGCCAAGAGGGGTCATGGGGGGTGAATAATTCACCCCTCCACTTT
few	.	TRBJ1-2	TRBV3-1/TRBV3-2	CASSQDQGNYGYTF	TGTGCCAGCAGCCAAGATCAGGGCAACTATGGCTACACCTTC
.	.	TRBJ2-2	TRBV27	CASSRGPIGSGELFF	TGTGCCAGCAGTAGGGGCCCAATCGGGTCCGGGGAGCTGTTTTTT
.	TRBD1	TRBJ1-2	TRBV12-3/TRBV12-4	CASREQGAHGYTF	TGTGCCAGCAGGGAACAGGGGGCGCATGGCTACACCTTC
.	.	TRBJ2-7	TRBV29-1	CSVGIGRSYEQYF	TGCAGCGTCGGTATAGGGAGGAGCTACGAGCAGTACTTC
.	.	TRBJ1-5	TRBV5-6	CASSLGPDSNQPQHF	TGTGCCAGCAGCTTGGGGCCCGATAGCAATCAGCCCCAGCATTTT
.	.	TRBJ1-1	TRBV5-1	CASSLRRGTEAFF	TGCGCCAGCAGCCTCCGAAGAGGGACTGAAGCTTTCTTT
.	TRBD2	TRBJ2-1	TRBV6-1	CASSVEGTSGGYEQFF	TGTGCCAGCAGTGTTGAAGGGACTAGCGGGGGGTATGAGCAGTTCTTC
.	TRBD2	TRBJ2-2	TRBV4-1	CASSQRGTSGEGGELFF	TGCGCCAGCAGCCAGCGCGGGACTAGCGGGGAGGGCGGGGAGCTGTTTTTT
.	.	TRBJ2-5	TRBV7-8	CASSFPQISPETQYF	TGTGCCAGCAGCTTCCCCCAGATCTCCCCAGAGACCCAGTACTTC
.	.	TRBJ1-5	TRBV19	CASSIASLSNQPQHF	TGTGCCAGTAGTATAGCCTCTTTGAGCAATCAGCCCCAGCATTTT
.	.	TRBJ2-7	TRBV5-1	CASSLDGSWEQYF	TGCGCCAGCAGCTTGGATGGGAGTTGGGAGCAGTACTTC
.	.	TRBJ2-7	TRBV7-9	CASSLSGTGEQYF	TGTGCCAGCAGCTTATCGGGGACTGGCGAGCAGTACTTC
.	TRBD1	TRBJ1-1	TRBV6-6	CASRQGNTEAFF	TGTGCCAGCCGACAGGGGAACACTGAAGCTTTCTTT
.	.	TRBJ2-7	TRBV11-3	CASSFGGMDEQYF	TGTGCCAGCAGCTTTGGGGGGATGGACGAGCAGTACTTC
.	.	TRBJ1-1	TRBV12-3/TRBV12-4	CASSTNTEAFF	TGTGCCAGTAGCACGAACACTGAAGCTTTCTTT
once	TRBD2	TRBJ2-2	TRBV6-5	CASSYELAGAGELFF	TGTGCCAGCAGTTACGAGCTAGCGGGGGCCGGGGAGCTGTTTTTT
.	TRBD2	TRBJ2-2	TRBV20-1	CSASRLSGGSTGELFF	TGCAGTGCTAGTCGACTAAGCGGGGGCTCCACCGGGGAGCTGTTTTTT